This TCR beta chain was sequenced for a study of T cells in Graves' hyperthyroidism and ophthalmopathy (dated by TCRdb to about 2019). For the wider study: Peripheral blood was collected at initial diagnosis, before any treatment. In addition, the study compared T-cell repertoires in thyroid tissue and in blood from five to seven Graves' hyperthyroidism patients. Prospective prediction of ophthalmopathy was tested in an independent validation cohort of approximately 18 hyperthyroidism patients and 17 patients who later progressed to ophthalmopathy. A discovery cohort of about a hundred patients, 43 with Graves' ophthalmopathy and 57 with stable Graves' hyperthyroidism, was used to find distinguishing TCR V-J signatures. After blood sampling, hyperthyroidism patients were treated with methimazole at a starting dose of 30 mg daily, and ophthalmopathy patients were treated with high-dose intravenous methylprednisolone. The roughly 91 discovery patients were randomly divided into training and test sets at a 7:3 ratio. The paper describes TCR Vbeta CDR3 sequencing of around 140 peripheral blood samples, made up of about 41 ophthalmopathy patients, some 76 hyperthyroidism patients and around 17 progressor patients.

The table lists this clonotype with many counts. Its antigen is not yet known. The sample holds no much larger clone one base away, and base qualities are not on file. TCR beta CDR3 regions were amplified from RNA transcripts. For the first round of RT-PCR on the TCR CDR3, the HTBI primer set was used together with the Qiagen OneStep RT-PCR kit. Libraries were constructed in a second round of multiplex PCR, after which size selection and purification were carried out. Libraries were sequenced paired-end with 100 bp reads on an Illumina HiSeq2000. The authors' analysis ran thus. SOAPnuke was used to process the raw data, removing reads that contained adapters or uncalled bases, had a mean Phred below 15, or lacked an exact match to the constant primer or identifier. High-quality paired reads were merged using COPE v1.2.5, and each unique nucleotide sequence was defined as a clonotype. Clonotypes were aligned to IMGT TRBV, TRBD and TRBJ reference segments using MiTCR v1.1. Only V-J combinations with frequency above 0.0001, covering 99% to 99.2% of repertoires, were analysed. The TCS score was defined as F50 (clonal expansion) divided by E x V (chaos), with BLOSUM62-based TCRdist calculated between CDR3 peptides within each V-J. Welch's t-statistics and random forest reduced roughly 540 V-J features to roughly 13, which were used in a naive Bayes classifier (R e1071). The public reads were reanalyzed by TCRdb: fastp trimming at Q25, MiXCR alignment, in-frame beta chains only. Entries are consolidated by CDR3 protein sequence, retaining the most common genes and DNA. Clone size and V and J calls follow TCRdb, not the original study. This sample holds 300,000 to 450,000 distinct CDR3 sequences; roughly 13% were observed only once. Clones ranked in the top ten supply less than 25% of the sample.

Hyperthyroidism patients were newly diagnosed, with disease duration under 2 months, and aged 18 to 65 years. Patients with uncontrolled infections, other autoimmune diseases, pregnancy or lactation were excluded. Diagnoses were established on the basis of clinical symptoms, serum thyroxine and TRAb, thyroid ultrasound, and orbital computed tomography. Blood from progressor patients was collected at the time of first diagnosis with hyperthyroidism, before any ophthalmopathy symptoms had appeared. Ficoll-Paque density gradient centrifugation was used to isolate PBMCs from 10 ml of fresh peripheral blood. Patients classed as progressors first received a Graves' hyperthyroidism diagnosis and then went on to develop ophthalmopathy during follow-up. Trizol reagent was used to extract total RNA, and RNA quality was then checked on an Agilent 2100 Bioanalyzer. The full study reports these points: In validation, progression to ophthalmopathy was predicted by the model with almost 71% sensitivity and 72.22% specificity, a median of roughly six months before onset. Sample size was not statistically predetermined, and investigators were not blinded to group allocation. Most expanded thyroid clonotypes (frequency above 0.001) were also detected in blood, suggesting blood repertoires may reflect thyroid immune responses. Ophthalmopathy was separated from stable hyperthyroidism by a 13 V-J signature model, with about 86% sensitivity and about 84% specificity obtained in cross-validation and 80%/75% obtained in testing.

There are 16 amino acids in the CDR3, from cysteine to phenylalanine inclusive. Only the CDR3 part of the read is kept: 48 bases, read in frame from the first base. The junction shows trimming of 7 bases on V and 6 bases on J, plus 21 bases between the germline ends. Looking up the germline V gene yields CDR1 MNHNS and CDR2 SASEGT. Sequenced sample: blood. This TCR derives from a man younger than 40 with Graves' hyperthyroidism that later progressed to Graves' ophthalmopathy. The chain is encoded by TRBV6-1 joined to TRBJ2-2, with the D call perhaps TRBD1 or TRBD2, each one matching 5 bases. CDR3 protein: CASKTRRGLGAGELFF. The bases read TGTGCCAGCAAAACTAGGCGCGGGTTGGGGGCCGGGGAGCTGTTTTTT.